The rows below give T cell receptor beta chains drawn from one sample of a study of blood T cell repertoires in COVID-19. The repertoire was sequenced with immunoSEQ multiplex PCR; TCRdb's copy has only in-frame clones and lacks some. Counted here are about 380,000 clones, about 90% occurring once; the ten biggest clones make up 1.3%. The sample taken for sequencing was PBMCs or T cells enriched from blood (not recorded which). All receptors derive from a man aged 30 to 39 who had recovered from COVID-19. CDR3s include the opening cysteine and the closing phenylalanine or tryptophan. The D gene is left open where the match is weak. Some rows mark clone size as missing; the rest say once, few, many or name a class of expanded clone.

len	v_gene	abundance	j_gene	d_gene	CDR3nt	CDR3aa
16	TRBV6-5	-	TRBJ1-2	-	TGTGCCAGCAGTTCGGTGGACAGATACGAGGACTATGGCTACACCTTC	CASSSVDRYEDYGYTF
14	TRBV6-2/TRBV6-3	-	TRBJ1-2	-	TGTGCCAGCAGTACCCTCGACATTCGAGATGGCTACACCTTC	CASSTLDIRDGYTF
14	TRBV6-5	-	TRBJ2-1	TRBD1	TGTGCCAGCAACCGGGACAGGGGGCCCAGTGAGCAGTTCTTC	CASNRDRGPSEQFF
13	TRBV7-9	-	TRBJ2-7	-	TGTGCCAGCAGCTTAGCGGGGTCCAGGGGGGAGTACTTC	CASSLAGSRGEYF
15	TRBV5-1	-	TRBJ2-7	-	TGCGCCAGCAGCTTGGGAGGTGACCTCCTCTACGAGCAGTACTTC	CASSLGGDLLYEQYF
14	TRBV6-2/TRBV6-3	-	TRBJ1-5	-	TGTGCCAGCAGTTACCGGGAGGGGGGGCAGCCCCAGCATTTT	CASSYREGGQPQHF
13	TRBV10-3	-	TRBJ1-2	-	TGTGCCATCAGTGAACAGTCAGGAGGAGGCTACACCTTC	CAISEQSGGGYTF
13	TRBV2	-	TRBJ1-6	-	TGTGCCAGCATACGGGGGTATAATTCACCCCTCCACTTT	CASIRGYNSPLHF
14	TRBV7-6	-	TRBJ1-2	TRBD1	TGTGCCAGCAGCCCCACCGGGACAGGGCAGGGCTACACCTTC	CASSPTGTGQGYTF
14	TRBV19	-	TRBJ1-2	-	TGTGCCAGTAGTCCGGCACAGGGTCGCTATGGCTACACCTTC	CASSPAQGRYGYTF
17	TRBV30	-	TRBJ1-6	-	TGTGCCTTACGAAGACTCTCCGAGAGCTCCTATAATTCACCCCTCCACTTT	CALRRLSESSYNSPLHF
17	TRBV5-1	-	TRBJ1-4	-	TGCGCCAGCAGCTTGGCTCCGGGAGTTGCAACTAATGAAAAACTGTTTTTT	CASSLAPGVATNEKLFF
14	TRBV7-9	once	TRBJ2-5	-	TGTGCCAGCAGCTCAACAGGAGCCTCGGGGACCCAGTACTTC	CASSSTGASGTQYF
17	TRBV7-8	-	TRBJ2-1	TRBD2	TGTGCCAGCAGCCACACGACTAGCGGGGGGACTAACAATGAGCAGTTCTTC	CASSHTTSGGTNNEQFF
15	TRBV14	-	TRBJ1-4	TRBD1	TGTGCCAGCAGCCAAAACTCCGGGACAGGCGAAAAACTGTTTTTT	CASSQNSGTGEKLFF
16	TRBV3-1/TRBV3-2	-	TRBJ1-5	-	TGTGCCAGCAGCCAGCAGGGTGTTTTCGGCAATCAGCCCCAGCATTTT	CASSQQGVFGNQPQHF
14	TRBV9	-	TRBJ2-7	-	TGTGCCAGCAGCGTAGCCGACATTTCCTACGAGCAGTACTTC	CASSVADISYEQYF
13	TRBV27	-	TRBJ1-6	TRBD1	TGTGCCAGCAGTTCTACAGGGGGGAGGCCCCTCCACTTT	CASSSTGGRPLHF
16	TRBV10-2	-	TRBJ1-3	TRBD1	TGCGCCAGCAGTGACCGGGGACAGTTAAAAGGAAACACCATATATTTT	CASSDRGQLKGNTIYF
14	TRBV30	-	TRBJ1-6	-	TGTGCCTGGAGTGTCGAGGTTACAAATTCACCCCTCCACTTT	CAWSVEVTNSPLHF
14	TRBV3-1/TRBV3-2	-	TRBJ1-5	-	TGTGCCAGCAGCCAAGATCGGGTCGCCCGTCCCCAGCATTTT	CASSQDRVARPQHF
14	TRBV6-2/TRBV6-3	-	TRBJ1-1	-	TGTGCCAGCAGTCCGTCCCGACAGTCCGGTGAAGCTTTCTTT	CASSPSRQSGEAFF
16	TRBV9	few	TRBJ1-1	-	TGTGCCAGCAGCGTAGGGATTCAGGCTACGAACACTGAAGCTTTCTTT	CASSVGIQATNTEAFF
13	TRBV4-1	-	TRBJ1-4	-	TGCGCCAGCTCTGGACAGCGATATGAAAAACTGTTTTTT	CASSGQRYEKLFF
14	TRBV3-1/TRBV3-2	-	TRBJ1-1	-	TGTGCCAGCAGCCAAGATTTACAGGGCACTGAAGCTTTCTTT	CASSQDLQGTEAFF
13	TRBV14	-	TRBJ2-5	TRBD1	TGTGCCAGCAGCCACAACAGGGGCGAGACCCAGTACTTC	CASSHNRGETQYF
13	TRBV29-1	-	TRBJ2-7	-	TGCAGCGTTGCAGGGTTGCGGCTGGACGAGCAGTACTTC	CSVAGLRLDEQYF
14	TRBV6-5	-	TRBJ1-2	-	TGTGCCAGCACACTAAGGGAGGATCTCAATGGCTACACCTTC	CASTLREDLNGYTF
15	TRBV4-1	-	TRBJ1-1	-	TGCGCCAGCAGCCAAGGTTTTGTCTTGAACACTGAAGCTTTCTTT	CASSQGFVLNTEAFF
14	TRBV2	-	TRBJ2-7	TRBD1	TGTGCCAGCAGCCCGGGACAGGGTTCCTACGAGCAGTACTTC	CASSPGQGSYEQYF
14	TRBV3-1/TRBV3-2	-	TRBJ1-1	-	TGTGCCAGCAGCCAGAACAGACTGAACACTGAAGCTTTCTTT	CASSQNRLNTEAFF
15	TRBV5-4	-	TRBJ2-1	TRBD1	TGTGCCAGCAGCTTACCGGGACAGGGCCCCAATGAGCAGTTCTTC	CASSLPGQGPNEQFF
13	TRBV5-1	-	TRBJ1-2	-	TGCGCCAGCAGTCCCCCGGCGGACTATGGCTACACCTTC	CASSPPADYGYTF
15	TRBV6-2/TRBV6-3	few	TRBJ2-3	TRBD2	TGTGCCAGCAGTTTCACTAGCGGGGTCACAGATACGCAGTATTTT	CASSFTSGVTDTQYF
14	TRBV4-1	-	TRBJ1-1	-	TGCGCCAGCAGCCAAGAGCGGGGGGACCCTGAAGCTTTCTTT	CASSQERGDPEAFF
13	TRBV9	-	TRBJ2-7	TRBD1	TGTGCCAGCAGCGCAGGGACAGACTACGAGCAGTACTTC	CASSAGTDYEQYF
12	TRBV6-2/TRBV6-3	-	TRBJ2-5	-	TGTGCCAGCAGTTACTACGGTGGGACCCAGTACTTC	CASSYYGGTQYF
15	TRBV6-5	-	TRBJ1-1	TRBD1	TGTGCCAGCAGCCTCGAACAGGGGGCATACACTGAAGCTTTCTTT	CASSLEQGAYTEAFF
14	TRBV25-1	-	TRBJ2-3	TRBD2	TGTGCCAGCAGCTTAGCGGGTCGTACAGATACGCAGTATTTT	CASSLAGRTDTQYF
14	TRBV4-1	-	TRBJ2-5	TRBD2	TGCGCCAGCAGCCTAAGAGCGGGGTCGGAGACCCAGTACTTC	CASSLRAGSETQYF
13	TRBV10-2	-	TRBJ2-7	-	TGCGCCAGCTCCGTTGGCGGGACCTACGAGCAGTACTTC	CASSVGGTYEQYF